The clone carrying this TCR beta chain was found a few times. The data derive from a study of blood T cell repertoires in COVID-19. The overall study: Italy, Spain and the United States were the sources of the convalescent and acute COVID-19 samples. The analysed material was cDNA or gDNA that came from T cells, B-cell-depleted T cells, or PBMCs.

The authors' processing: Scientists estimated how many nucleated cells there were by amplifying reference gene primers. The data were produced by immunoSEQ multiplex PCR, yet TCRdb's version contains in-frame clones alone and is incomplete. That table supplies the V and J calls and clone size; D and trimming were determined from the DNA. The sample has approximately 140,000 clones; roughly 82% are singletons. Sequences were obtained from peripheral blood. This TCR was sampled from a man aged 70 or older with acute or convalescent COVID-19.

The CDR3 here is CARSQFIRDREGVDYGYTF. CDR3 bases: TGTGCCAGAAGTCAATTCATCCGGGACAGGGAAGGGGTAGACTATGGCTACACCTTC. The chain has TRBV5-3 and TRBJ1-2, with 9 bases lining up with TRBD1. TRBV5-3 is reported as an ORF; its role is uncertain. V dropped 5 bases and J dropped 3; count of bases not matched to a gene: 20. CDR3 length: 19 amino acids.